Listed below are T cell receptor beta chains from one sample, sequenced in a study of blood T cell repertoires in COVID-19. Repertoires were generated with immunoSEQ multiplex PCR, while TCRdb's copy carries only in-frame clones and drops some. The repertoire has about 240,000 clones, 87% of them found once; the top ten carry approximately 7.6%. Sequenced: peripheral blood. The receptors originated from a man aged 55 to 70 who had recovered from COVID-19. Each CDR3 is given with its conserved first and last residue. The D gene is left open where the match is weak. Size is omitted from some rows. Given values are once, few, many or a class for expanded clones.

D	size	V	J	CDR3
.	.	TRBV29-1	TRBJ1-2	CSVDSGYYGYTF
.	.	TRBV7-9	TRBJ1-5	CASFITAPGKNQPQHF
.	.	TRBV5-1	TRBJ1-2	CASSFGRAPGEPTF
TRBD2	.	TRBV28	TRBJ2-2	CASSPGASGNTGELFF
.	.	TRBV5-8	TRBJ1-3	CASSLHISSGNTIYF
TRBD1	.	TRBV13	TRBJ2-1	CASSPRDRESPYNEQFF
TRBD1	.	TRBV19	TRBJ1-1	CASSKQGFLNTEAFF
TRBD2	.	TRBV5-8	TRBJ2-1	CASRPLGTSINEQFF
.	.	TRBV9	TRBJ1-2	CASRQGVDGYTF
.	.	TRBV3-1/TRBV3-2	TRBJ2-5	CASSQVVGGRETQYF
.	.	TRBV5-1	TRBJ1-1	CASNFQPGGGTEAFF
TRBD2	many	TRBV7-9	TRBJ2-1	CASSLTRGGFYNEQFF
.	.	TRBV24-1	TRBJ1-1	CATSDGGLATEAFF
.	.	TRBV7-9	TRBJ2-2	CASSLAPVQTGELFF
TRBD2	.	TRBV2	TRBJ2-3	CASRLGLAVSTDTQYF